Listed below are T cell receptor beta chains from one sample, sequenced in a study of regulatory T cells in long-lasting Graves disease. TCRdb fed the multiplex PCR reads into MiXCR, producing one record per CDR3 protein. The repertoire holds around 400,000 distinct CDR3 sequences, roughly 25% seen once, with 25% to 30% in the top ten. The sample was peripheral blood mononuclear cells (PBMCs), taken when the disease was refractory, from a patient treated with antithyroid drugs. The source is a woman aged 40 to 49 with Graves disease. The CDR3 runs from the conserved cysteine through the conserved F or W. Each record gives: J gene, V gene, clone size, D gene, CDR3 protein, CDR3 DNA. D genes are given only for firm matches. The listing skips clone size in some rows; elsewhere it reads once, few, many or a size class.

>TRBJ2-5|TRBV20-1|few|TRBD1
CSARGQGLETQHF
TGCAGTGCCCGGGGACAGGGACTCGAGACCCAGCACTTC
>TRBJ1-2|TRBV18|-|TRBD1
CASQGQGEHGYTF
TGTGCCAGCCAGGGACAGGGGGAGCATGGCTACACCTTC
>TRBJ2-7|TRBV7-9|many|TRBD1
CASSLRDRGYEQYF
TGTGCCAGCAGCCTCCGGGACAGGGGGTACGAGCAGTACTTC
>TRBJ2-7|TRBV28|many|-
CASSAELGNRNEQYF
TGTGCCAGCAGTGCCGAGCTAGGGAATAGGAACGAGCAGTACTTC
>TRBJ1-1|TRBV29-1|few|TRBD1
CSARTGRDTEAFF
TGCAGCGCCCGGACAGGGCGGGACACTGAAGCTTTCTTT
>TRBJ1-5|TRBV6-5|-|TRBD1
CASSYSGQGGDNQPQHF
TGTGCCAGCAGTTACTCGGGCCAGGGGGGAGACAATCAGCCCCAGCATTTT
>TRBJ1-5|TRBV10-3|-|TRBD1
CAISAGTGGLNQPQHF
TGTGCCATCAGTGCCGGGACAGGGGGCCTAAATCAGCCCCAGCATTTT
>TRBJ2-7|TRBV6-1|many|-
CASSEATEGEQYF
TGTGCCAGCAGTGAGGCGACAGAGGGGGAGCAGTACTTC
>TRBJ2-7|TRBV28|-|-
CASSLDQGLVYEQYF
TGTGCCAGCAGTTTAGACCAGGGCTTGGTCTACGAGCAGTACTTC
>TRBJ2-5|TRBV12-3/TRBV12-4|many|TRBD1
CASSLDRRETQYF
TGTGCCAGCAGTTTGGACAGGCGAGAGACCCAGTACTTC
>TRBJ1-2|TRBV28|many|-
CASSLRGISYGYTF
TGTGCCAGCAGTTTACGGGGGATCAGCTATGGCTACACCTTC
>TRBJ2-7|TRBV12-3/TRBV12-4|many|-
CASSLGSFPAYEQYF
TGTGCCAGCAGTTTAGGTAGTTTTCCAGCCTACGAGCAGTACTTC
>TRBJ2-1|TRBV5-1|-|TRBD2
CASSWTSGVVVFF
TGCGCCAGCAGCTGGACTAGCGGGGTAGTCGTTTTCTTC
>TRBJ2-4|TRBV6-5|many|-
CASSYGGLAKNIQYF
TGTGCCAGCAGTTACGGGGGGCTAGCCAAAAACATTCAGTACTTC
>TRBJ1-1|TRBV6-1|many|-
CASSELGQNTEAFF
TGTGCCAGCAGTGAATTGGGACAGAACACTGAAGCTTTCTTT
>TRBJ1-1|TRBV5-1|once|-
CASSPPLGTEAFF
TGCGCCAGCAGCCCCCCCCTGGGCACTGAAGCTTTCTTT
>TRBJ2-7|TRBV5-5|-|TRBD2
CASRHLGTSQHEQYF
TGTGCCAGCAGACACCTTGGGACTAGCCAACACGAGCAGTACTTC
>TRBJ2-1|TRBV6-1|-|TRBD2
CASSPRLAGRNEQFF
TGTGCCAGCAGTCCTAGACTAGCGGGAAGAAATGAGCAGTTCTTC
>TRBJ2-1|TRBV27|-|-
CASSYQASSYNEQFF
TGTGCCAGCAGTTACCAGGCGAGCTCCTACAATGAGCAGTTCTTC